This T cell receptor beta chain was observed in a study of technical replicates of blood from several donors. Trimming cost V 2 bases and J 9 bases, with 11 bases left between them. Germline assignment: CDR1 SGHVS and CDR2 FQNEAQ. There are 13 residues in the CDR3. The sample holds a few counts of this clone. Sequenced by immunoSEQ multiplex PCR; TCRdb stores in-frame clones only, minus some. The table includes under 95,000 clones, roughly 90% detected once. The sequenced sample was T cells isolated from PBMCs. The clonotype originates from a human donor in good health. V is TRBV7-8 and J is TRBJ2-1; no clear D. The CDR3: CASSLTVMAEQFF. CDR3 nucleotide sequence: TGTGCCAGCAGCTTAACAGTTATGGCTGAGCAGTTCTTC.